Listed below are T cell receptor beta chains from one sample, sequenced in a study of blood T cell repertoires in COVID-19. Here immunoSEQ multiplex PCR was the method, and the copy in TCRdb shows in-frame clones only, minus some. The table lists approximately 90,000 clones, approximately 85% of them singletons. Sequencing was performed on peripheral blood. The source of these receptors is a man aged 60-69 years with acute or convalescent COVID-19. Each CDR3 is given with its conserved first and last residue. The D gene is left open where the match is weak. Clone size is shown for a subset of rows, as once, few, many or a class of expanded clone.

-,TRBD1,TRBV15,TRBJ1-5,TGTGCCACCAGCGGCGGGACAGGGCTTGGGAAGCCCCAGCATTTT,CATSGGTGLGKPQHF
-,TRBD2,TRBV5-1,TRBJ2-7,TGCGCCAGCAGCTTGGGCGGGCAGCGGGGGTCCTACGAGCAGTACTTC,CASSLGGQRGSYEQYF
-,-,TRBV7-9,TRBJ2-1,TGTGCCAGCAGCTTAGCGCTATATGAGCAGTTCTTC,CASSLALYEQFF
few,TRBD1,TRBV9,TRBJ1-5,TGTGCCAGCAGCGTGGGACAGGGGGCAGGGCCCCAGCATTTT,CASSVGQGAGPQHF
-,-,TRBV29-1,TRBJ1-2,TGCAGCGGGGGTGACAGCGCCTATGGCTACACCTTC,CSGGDSAYGYTF
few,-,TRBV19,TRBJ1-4,TGTGCCAGTAGTAATCTCGCCTCCTTAGCCGGTGAAAAACTGTTTTTT,CASSNLASLAGEKLFF
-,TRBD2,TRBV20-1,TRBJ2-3,TGCAGTGCTAGTCCCCTAGCGGGGGTCGGACGGGATACGCAGTATTTT,CSASPLAGVGRDTQYF
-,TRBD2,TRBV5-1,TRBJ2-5,TGCGCCAGCAGATCCGGGACTAGCGGTATGGAGACCCAGTACTTC,CASRSGTSGMETQYF
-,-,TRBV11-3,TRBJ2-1,TGTGCCAGCAGCGTAGGTGAGAATGAGCAGTTCTTC,CASSVGENEQFF
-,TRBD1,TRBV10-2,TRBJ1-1,TGCGCCAGCAGACTCGGACAGGGGGCTGACACTGAAGCTTTCTTT,CASRLGQGADTEAFF
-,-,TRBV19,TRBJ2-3,TGTGCCAGTAGTAGCGGGGCCCACACAGATACGCAGTATTTT,CASSSGAHTDTQYF
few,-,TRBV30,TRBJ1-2,TGTGCCTGGAGCAGTAGACTCTATGGCTACACCTTC,CAWSSRLYGYTF
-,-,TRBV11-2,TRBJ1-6,TGTGCCAGCAGCTTAGATGGCCCAGGGGCCCCCAATTCACCCCTCCACTTT,CASSLDGPGAPNSPLHF
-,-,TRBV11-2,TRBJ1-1,TGTGCCAGCAGCTTGGGCAGGGGGAACACTGAAGCTTTCTTT,CASSLGRGNTEAFF
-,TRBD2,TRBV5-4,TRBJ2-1,TGTGCCAGCAGCTTGTTAACTAGCGAATACTACAATGAGCAGTTCTTC,CASSLLTSEYYNEQFF
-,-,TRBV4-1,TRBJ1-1,TGCGCCAGCAGGGGACTTCTGTGGAACACTGAAGCTTTCTTT,CASRGLLWNTEAFF
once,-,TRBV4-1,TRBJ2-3,TGCGCCAGCAGCCCCCCCCCAGGGTCAACGGGCACAGATACGCAGTATTTT,CASSPPPGSTGTDTQYF
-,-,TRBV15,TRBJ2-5,TGTGCCACCAGCAGGGGGCCGAAGTGGACCCAGTACTTC,CATSRGPKWTQYF
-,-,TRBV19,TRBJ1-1,TGTGCCAGTAGTACTACAGGGTCCCCTGAAGCTTTCTTT,CASSTTGSPEAFF
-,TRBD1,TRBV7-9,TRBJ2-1,TGTGCCAGCAGCCTCTGGGACAGGGGAGGAGATGAGCAGTTCTTC,CASSLWDRGGDEQFF
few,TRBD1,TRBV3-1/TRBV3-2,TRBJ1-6,TGTGCCAGCAGTCGGGGACAGGGGAATTCACCCCTCCACTTT,CASSRGQGNSPLHF
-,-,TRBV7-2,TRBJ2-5,TGTGCCAGCAAACGTGGCTTTGACCAAGAGACCCAGTACTTC,CASKRGFDQETQYF
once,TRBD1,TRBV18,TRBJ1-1,TGTGCCAGCTCACCAGAGACAGGGGTCAGAAACACTGAAGCTTTCTTT,CASSPETGVRNTEAFF
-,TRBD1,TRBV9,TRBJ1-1,TGTGCCAGCAGCCTGCGCGGGGACAGGGCCAGAACTGAAGCTTTCTTT,CASSLRGDRARTEAFF